This T cell receptor (beta chain) was documented in a study of naive and memory T cell subsets. Study-wide findings and caveats: Findings for naive and memory subsets could not be checked against ground truth. In CD4 and CD8 cells, diversity dropped from naive through EMRA. Naive repertoires, especially CD8, held a few larger clonotypes, possibly memory cells re-expressing CD45RA.

An equimolar mix of two oligonucleotides served as the beta constant-region primer for TRBC1 and TRBC2. Four rounds of PCR amplified the ligated cDNA using nested alpha and beta constant-region primers plus SP2. The cDNA 3' end received a ligated single-stranded oligonucleotide carrying the SP2 primer and a 12-nucleotide UMI. MiXCR was run by TCRdb on the UMI-ligation and nested PCR reads, yielding one entry per CDR3 protein. The sample holds 150,000 or so distinct CDR3 sequences, approximately 22% seen once. Four subsets defined by CD45RA and CD27 were sorted after CD3, CD4, CD8 and live/dead staining. The table lists this clonotype with many counts. Its cognate antigen is unknown. Material for sequencing was naive CD4+ T cells from blood. The sequence was obtained from a human donor in good health.

This CDR3 reads CSAGRDSYEQYF. The CDR3 region has the DNA TGCAGCGCCGGCCGGGACAGCTACGAGCAGTACTTC. V usage is TRBV29-1 and J usage is TRBJ2-7; 7 bases are a match to TRBD1. The CDR3 covers 12 residues. Trimming at V came to 7 bases and at J to 3 bases, leaving 6 bases not matched to a gene. CDR1 and CDR2 from the germline V gene are SQVTM and ANQGSEA.